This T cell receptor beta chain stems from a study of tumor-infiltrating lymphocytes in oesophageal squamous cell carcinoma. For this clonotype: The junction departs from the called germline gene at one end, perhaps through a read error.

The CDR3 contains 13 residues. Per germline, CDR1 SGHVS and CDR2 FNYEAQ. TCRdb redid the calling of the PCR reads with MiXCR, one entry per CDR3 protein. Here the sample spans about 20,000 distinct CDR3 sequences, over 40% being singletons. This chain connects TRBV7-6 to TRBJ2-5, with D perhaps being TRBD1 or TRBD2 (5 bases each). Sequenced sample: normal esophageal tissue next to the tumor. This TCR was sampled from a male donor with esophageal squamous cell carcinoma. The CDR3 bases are TGTGCTAGCAGCCTGGGGGTTCAAGAGACCCAGTACTTC. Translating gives CASSLGVQETQYF.